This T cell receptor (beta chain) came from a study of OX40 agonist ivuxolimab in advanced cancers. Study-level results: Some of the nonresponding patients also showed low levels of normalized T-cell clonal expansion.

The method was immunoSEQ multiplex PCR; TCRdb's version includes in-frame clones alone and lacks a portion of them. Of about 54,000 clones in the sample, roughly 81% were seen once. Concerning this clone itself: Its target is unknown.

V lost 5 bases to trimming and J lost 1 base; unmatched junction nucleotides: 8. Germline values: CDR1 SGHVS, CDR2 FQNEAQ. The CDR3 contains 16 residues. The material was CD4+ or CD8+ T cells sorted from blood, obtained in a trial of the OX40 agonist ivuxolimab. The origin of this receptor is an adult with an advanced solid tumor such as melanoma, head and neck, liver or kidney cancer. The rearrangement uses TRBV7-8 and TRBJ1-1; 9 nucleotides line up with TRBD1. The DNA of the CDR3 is TGTGCCAGCAGCCCCCGACAGGGGGTAAGGAACACTGAAGCTTTCTTT. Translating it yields CASSPRQGVRNTEAFF.